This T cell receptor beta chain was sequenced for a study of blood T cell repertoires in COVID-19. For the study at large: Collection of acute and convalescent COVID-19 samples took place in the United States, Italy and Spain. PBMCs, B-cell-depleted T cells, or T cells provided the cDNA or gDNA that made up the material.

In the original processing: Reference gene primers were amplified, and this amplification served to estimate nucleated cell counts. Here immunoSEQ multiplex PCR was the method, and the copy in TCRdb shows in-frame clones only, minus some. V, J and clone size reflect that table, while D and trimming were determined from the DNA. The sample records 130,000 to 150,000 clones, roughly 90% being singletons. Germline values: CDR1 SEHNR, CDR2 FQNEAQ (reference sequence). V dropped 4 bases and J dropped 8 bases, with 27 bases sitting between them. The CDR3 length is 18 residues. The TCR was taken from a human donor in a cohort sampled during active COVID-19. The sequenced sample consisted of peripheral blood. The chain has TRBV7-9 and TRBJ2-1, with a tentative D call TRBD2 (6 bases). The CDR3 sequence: CASSSGGGVWRDGDEQFF. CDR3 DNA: TGTGCCAGCAGCTCAGGAGGAGGCGTCTGGCGGGATGGGGATGAGCAGTTCTTC.